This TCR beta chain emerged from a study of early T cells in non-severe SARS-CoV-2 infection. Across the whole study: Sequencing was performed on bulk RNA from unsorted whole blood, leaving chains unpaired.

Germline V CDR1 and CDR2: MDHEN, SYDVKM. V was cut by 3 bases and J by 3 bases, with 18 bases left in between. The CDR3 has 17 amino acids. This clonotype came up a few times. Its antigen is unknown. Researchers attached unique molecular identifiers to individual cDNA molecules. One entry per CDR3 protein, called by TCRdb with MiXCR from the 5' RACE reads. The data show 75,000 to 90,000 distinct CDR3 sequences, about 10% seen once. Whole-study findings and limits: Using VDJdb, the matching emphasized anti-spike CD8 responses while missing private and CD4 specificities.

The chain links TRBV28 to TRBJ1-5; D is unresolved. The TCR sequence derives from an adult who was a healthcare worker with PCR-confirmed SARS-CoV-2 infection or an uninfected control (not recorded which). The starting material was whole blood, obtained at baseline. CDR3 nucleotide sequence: TGTGCCAGCAGTTTCCCCGGAGCACGGAGCCACAATCAGCCCCAGCATTTT. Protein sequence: CASSFPGARSHNQPQHF.